The rows below give T cell receptor beta chains drawn from one sample of a study of T cell repertoires in cytomegalovirus infection. TCRdb independently ran MiXCR on the reads; one entry per CDR3 protein. The top ten clones hold 25% to 30% of a sample with 150,000 to 200,000 distinct CDR3 sequences, roughly 14% of them seen once. Sequenced input: PBMCs. The receptors were sampled from a human donor in good health (CMV status not recorded). Some clones in this sample may be carry-over from other donors' samples. CDR3s include the opening cysteine and the closing phenylalanine or tryptophan. D genes are given only for firm matches. Where a row states a size, it is once, few, many or the class of an expanded clone; other rows omit it.

TRBV27,NA,14,TRBJ1-6,NA,TGTGCCAGCACCTCTGTGGGCAGTAATTCACCCCTCCACTTT,CASTSVGSNSPLHF
TRBV20-1,few,16,TRBJ2-1,TRBD2,TGCAGTGCTAGGGGGGGGAATCCTCTGTCCTACAATGAGCAGTTCTTC,CSARGGNPLSYNEQFF
TRBV27,many,13,TRBJ1-1,NA,TGTGCCAGCAGTTGGACAGAGAACACTGAAGCTTTCTTT,CASSWTENTEAFF
TRBV12-3/TRBV12-4,NA,20,TRBJ1-4,TRBD1,TGTGCCAGCAGAGGACTTGAAACCGGGACAGTGAGCGCTCTTAATGAAAAACTGTTTTTT,CASRGLETGTVSALNEKLFF
TRBV28,NA,15,TRBJ1-4,NA,TGTGCCAGCATGTCATCCGGGACCGGTAATGAAAAACTGTTTTTT,CASMSSGTGNEKLFF
TRBV5-1,few,16,TRBJ2-1,NA,TGCGCCAGCAGCGAAAATACAGGGAGCTTAGGGAATGAGCAGTTCTTC,CASSENTGSLGNEQFF
TRBV20-1,NA,13,TRBJ1-1,NA,TGCAGTGCTAGAGAGGTCGGCAGATCTGAAGCTTTCTTT,CSAREVGRSEAFF
TRBV7-9,once,12,TRBJ1-1,NA,TGTGCCAGCAGCTTAGCAGTTACTGAAGCTTTCTTT,CASSLAVTEAFF
TRBV7-2,many,14,TRBJ1-2,NA,TGTGCCAGCAGCTTAGTAAGGGACTACTATGGCTACACCTTC,CASSLVRDYYGYTF
TRBV5-1,few,15,TRBJ2-2,NA,TGCGCCAGCAGGTTGTCCCTTCGGGACGCCGGGGAGCTGTTTTTT,CASRLSLRDAGELFF
TRBV7-8,many,16,TRBJ2-1,TRBD2,TGTGCCAGCAGCTTAGCGAGGACTAGCGGATACAATGAGCAGTTCTTC,CASSLARTSGYNEQFF